What follows are 3 T cell receptor beta chains derived from one specimen sequenced in a study of blood T cell repertoires in COVID-19. Measured with immunoSEQ multiplex PCR; TCRdb has only the in-frame clones, and not every one. The sample has fewer than 450,000 clones, around 89% seen once; the top ten hold roughly 12%. The sample was peripheral blood. Every receptor here comes from a woman between 50 and 59 years old with COVID-19, enrolled during active disease.

The V gene is TRBV10-2, the J gene TRBJ2-3; 8 nucleotides align to TRBD2. This CDR3 spans 13 amino acids. CDR1 is WSHSY and CDR2 is SAAADI in the germline V gene. V dropped 6 bases and J dropped 4; count of bases not matched to a gene: 3. The CDR3 sequence: CASRSRGADTQYF. The CDR3 DNA sequence: TGCGCCAGCAGGTCGCGGGGGGCAGATACGCAGTATTTT.

The chain combines TRBV10-1 with TRBJ1-2, with 10 positions matching TRBD1. Germline V gene data show CDR1 as WNHNN and CDR2 as SYGVQD (reference sequence). CDR3 length: 14 amino acids. The junction had 5 bases not matched to a gene; V was cut back by 5 bases and J by 5 bases. As DNA, the CDR3 is TGCGCCAGCAGTCGACAGGGGGCTACTTATGGCTACACCTTC. This gives the protein CASSRQGATYGYTF.

This chain uses TRBV9 with TRBJ2-1; 7 nucleotides match TRBD1. In germline, CDR1 is SGDLS, CDR2 YYNGEE. The V segment lost 0 bases and the J segment 7 bases; nucleotides outside the gene matches: 19. CDR3 length equals 19 residues. The CDR3, as DNA: TGTGCCAGCAGCGTAGAAACAGGGGATTGGGATGGTCCGCGGAATGAGCAGTTCTTC. It specifies CASSVETGDWDGPRNEQFF.